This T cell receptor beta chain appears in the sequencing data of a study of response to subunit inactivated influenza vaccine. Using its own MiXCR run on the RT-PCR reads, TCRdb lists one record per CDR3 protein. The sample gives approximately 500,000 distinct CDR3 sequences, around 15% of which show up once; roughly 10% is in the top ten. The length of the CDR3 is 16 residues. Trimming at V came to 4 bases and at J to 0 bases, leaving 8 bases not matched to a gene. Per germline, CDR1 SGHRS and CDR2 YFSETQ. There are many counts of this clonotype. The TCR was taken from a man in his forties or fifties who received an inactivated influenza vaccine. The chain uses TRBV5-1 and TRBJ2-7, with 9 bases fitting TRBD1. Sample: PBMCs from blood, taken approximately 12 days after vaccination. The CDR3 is CASSLTGTGYSYEQYF. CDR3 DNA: TGCGCCAGCAGCCTAACCGGGACAGGGTACTCCTACGAGCAGTACTTC.